The 22 T cell receptor beta chains given below trace back to one sample, sequenced in a study of T-cell reconstitution after alpha-beta-depleted transplantation in children (dated by TCRdb to the mid-2010s). The treatment or condition label of this sample denotes: allogeneic hematopoietic cell transplantation with graft depleted of TCRalphabeta T cells and CD19 B cells. The library relied on PCR. TCRdb lists the instrument as Illumina HiSeq 2500. Molecular barcoding was employed in the preparation of TCR libraries, with unique molecular identifiers being used to normalize TCRbeta repertoire quantification. TCRdb trimmed public reads at Q25 via fastp, called clones via MiXCR and kept in-frame beta chains. Rows merge per CDR3 protein into single entries with the most common DNA and genes. In all, the sample holds 75,000 to 90,000 distinct CDR3 sequences, and roughly an eighth of those were seen once. The ten largest clones take up about 26% of the sample.

The source was PBMCs, mostly from graft donor cells, collected 180 days after TCRalphabeta/CD19-depleted stem cell transplant. These receptor sequences come from a male patient between 2 and 15 years old who had a stem cell transplant for acute lymphoblastic leukemia, so the T cells may come from the graft donor.

This clonotype occurred a few times. The rearrangement links TRBV27 to TRBJ2-7; the D gene is possibly TRBD1 (6 bases). Trimming removed 5 bases at V and 1 base at J, with 12 bases between. The CDR3 has 14 amino acids. CDR1 and CDR2 (germline): MNHEY, SMNVEV (reference sequence). Here the CDR3 DNA reads TGTGCCAGCAGTCCTGCCAGGGGTTCCTACGAGCAGTACTTC. It codes for CASSPARGSYEQYF.

This clonotype has more than one count but fewer than ten. The J gene is TRBJ2-2, the V gene TRBV6-1, with TRBD1 matching over 9 bases. The CDR3 length is 14 residues. The germline V gene encodes CDR1 MNHNS and CDR2 SASEGT. Losses at the gene ends were 6 bases for V and 6 bases for J; bases not matched to a gene: 5. CDR3 amino acids: CASRGTGKAGELFF. CDR3 DNA: TGTGCCAGCAGGGGGACAGGGAAGGCCGGGGAGCTGTTTTTT.

The V call is TRBV20-1, the J call TRBJ1-2; 8 bases fit TRBD1. CDR1 DFQATT and CDR2 SNEGSKA come from the germline V gene (reference sequence). The CDR3 contains 13 residues. Unmatched junction bases numbered 6, after V lost 6 bases and J lost 3 bases. CDR3 sequence: CSARQGRDYGYTF. Here the CDR3 DNA reads TGCAGTGCGAGACAGGGGAGGGACTATGGCTACACCTTC.

V is TRBV20-1 and J is TRBJ2-1; D not certain. V was shortened by 3 bases and J by 0 bases, with 9 bases between the two germline ends. This CDR3 spans 14 amino acids. The germline V gene encodes CDR1 DFQATT and CDR2 SNEGSKA (reference sequence). CDR3 nucleotide sequence: TGCAGTGCTAGCCTGCCAAGCTCCTACAATGAGCAGTTCTTC. This codes for CSASLPSSYNEQFF.

V usage is TRBV7-7 and J usage is TRBJ1-1; D gene ambiguous. Germline V CDR1 and CDR2: SSHAT, FNYEAQ (reference sequence). This CDR3 is 15 amino acids long. V was clipped by 2 bases and J by 1 base, with 11 bases between them. The CDR3 sequence: CASSLYFGENTEAFF. The CDR3 DNA is TGTGCCAGCAGCTTATACTTTGGCGAGAACACTGAAGCTTTCTTT.

The table lists this clonotype with a few counts. In nucleotides, the CDR3 is TGTGCCAGCAGTTCCCCAGGCGGGGGTAGAAGACATTTT. Translated: CASSSPGGGRRHF. The chain employs TRBV12-3 or TRBV12-4 and TRBJ1-5; the D gene is possibly TRBD1 (5 bases). This CDR3 has 13 amino acids. Trimming took 4 bases from V and 16 from J, leaving 20 bases between them.

This clonotype was seen a handful of times. This chain uses TRBV28 with TRBJ2-6; TRBD1 matches at 7 bases. In germline, CDR1 is MDHEN, CDR2 SYDVKM. The CDR3 sequence is 15 residues long. J lost 7 bases, V lost 6 bases, and 9 bases had no gene match. The chain's CDR3 is CASSVFGTAANVLTF. In DNA form, the CDR3 reads TGTGCCAGCAGCGTATTCGGGACAGCAGCCAACGTCCTGACTTTC.

Only a few counts were recorded for this clonotype. The chain employs TRBV6-5 and TRBJ2-3; perhaps TRBD2 as D (6 bases). CDR1 MNHEY and CDR2 SVGAGI come from the germline V gene. V shed 2 bases and J shed 7 bases, with 19 bases lying between them. CDR3 length equals 16 residues. This chain's CDR3 is CASSYTAGLGGNTQYF. The CDR3 DNA follows: TGTGCCAGCAGTTACACCGCCGGGCTAGGCGGGAATACGCAGTATTTT.

The table lists this clonotype with a few counts. The rearrangement joins TRBV5-4 to TRBJ2-1; D is possibly TRBD2 (6 bases). This CDR3 is built from 20 residues. Germline values: CDR1 SGHNT, CDR2 YYREEE (reference sequence). V was shortened by 4 bases and J by 8 bases, with 34 bases between the two germline ends. The CDR3: CASSMETRAGRGRREHEQFF. Written as DNA, the CDR3 is TGTGCCAGCAGCATGGAAACGAGGGCGGGAAGAGGTCGGAGAGAGCATGAGCAGTTCTTC.

This clonotype was seen a few times. The chain carries TRBV7-9 and TRBJ1-2; TRBD1 matches at 9 bases. The junction had 2 bases not matched to a gene; V was cut back by 3 bases and J by 6 bases. The germline V gene encodes CDR1 SEHNR and CDR2 FQNEAQ (reference sequence). The CDR3 is 13 amino acids. CDR3 sequence: CASSFGTGHGYTF. The CDR3 nucleotides read TGTGCCAGCAGCTTCGGGACAGGGCATGGCTACACCTTC.

This clonotype was recorded a few times. The J gene is TRBJ1-2, the V gene TRBV7-2, with D unclear. The CDR3 contains 14 residues. Germline values: CDR1 SGHTA, CDR2 FQGNSA. Trimming left V 1 base short and J 1 base short, with 7 bases between. This chain's CDR3 is CASSLVPFNYGYTF. The CDR3 coding sequence is TGTGCCAGCAGCTTAGTACCTTTTAACTATGGCTACACCTTC.

This clonotype has more than one count but fewer than ten. This rearrangement joins TRBV9 to TRBJ2-7; TRBD1 might be the D (6 bases). CDR1 and CDR2 (germline): SGDLS, YYNGEE. The CDR3 loop spans 15 amino acids. Trimming stripped 4 bases from V and 0 bases from J, with 14 bases between. The CDR3: CASSPGDALSYEQYF. The CDR3 DNA reads as TGTGCCAGCAGCCCAGGGGACGCTCTCTCCTACGAGCAGTACTTC.

There are a few counts of this clonotype. The CDR3 bases are TGTGCCGTCCCCGGGACAGGGGTCTACGAGCAGTACTTC. Translation gives CAVPGTGVYEQYF. V is TRBV28 and J is TRBJ2-7; 10 nucleotides agree with TRBD1. The CDR3 length is 13 residues. V shed 11 bases and J 3 bases; nucleotides not matched to a gene: 7. Per the germline V gene, CDR1 is MDHEN and CDR2 is SYDVKM.

The chain carries TRBV28 and TRBJ2-2, with D possibly called TRBD1 or TRBD2 (6 bases each). Trimming pared 6 bases from V and 5 bases from J, leaving 19 bases between. This CDR3 has 16 amino acids. Germline loops: CDR1 MDHEN, CDR2 SYDVKM. As DNA, the CDR3 is TGTGCCAGCAGCCCCCTCTGGAGGGACACAACCGGGGAGCTGTTTTTT. It specifies CASSPLWRDTTGELFF.

The genes are TRBV29-1 and TRBJ2-1; the match to TRBD2 covers 10 bases. Unmatched junction bases numbered 7, after V lost 4 bases and J lost 1 base. CDR3 length: 16 amino acids. Germline values: CDR1 SQVTM, CDR2 ANQGSEA. The CDR3 protein is CSVVASGGGSYNEQFF. The CDR3 nucleotides are TGCAGCGTTGTGGCTAGCGGGGGAGGTTCCTACAATGAGCAGTTCTTC.

This chain connects TRBV5-1 to TRBJ2-7; no definite D call. This CDR3 has 13 amino acids. Per germline, CDR1 SGHRS and CDR2 YFSETQ. Trimming removed 0 bases from V and 2 bases from J, with 6 bases in between. The CDR3 spells CASSLGHPYEQYF. The CDR3 DNA reads as TGCGCCAGCAGCTTGGGGCACCCCTACGAGCAGTACTTC. The whole variable domain, remainder taken from reference TRBV5-1 and TRBJ2-7, is KAGVTQTPRYLIKTRGQQVTLSCSPISGHRSVSWYQQTPGQGLQFLFEYFSETQRNKGNFPGRFSGRQFSNSRSEMNVSTLELGDSALYLCASSLGHPYEQYFGPGTRLTVT.

This sequence joins TRBV5-1 and TRBJ1-2; D is undetermined. The CDR3 has 15 residues. The germline V and J ends were trimmed by 0 bases and 4 bases, with 13 bases remaining between them. Germline values: CDR1 SGHRS, CDR2 YFSETQ. CDR3 coding DNA: TGCGCCAGCAGCTTGGTGGGAGTCAAGTCCTATGGCTACACCTTC. It specifies CASSLVGVKSYGYTF.

This clonotype was counted ten times or more. The chain joins TRBV20-1 to TRBJ1-1; TRBD1 agrees at 7 bases. This CDR3 has 14 amino acids. Germline loops: CDR1 DFQATT, CDR2 SNEGSKA (reference sequence). Germline trimming cut 3 bases from V and 1 base from J; bases unmatched to any gene: 5. CDR3 nucleotide sequence: TGCAGTGCTAGGAAAGGGGGCAAGAACACTGAAGCTTTCTTT. Protein product: CSARKGGKNTEAFF.

V gene TRBV5-1 combines with J gene TRBJ2-1, with D hard to call. This CDR3 region has 14 residues. Germline V gene sequence: CDR1 SGHRS, CDR2 YFSETQ. The V and J ends lost 3 bases and 5 bases respectively, with 12 bases between them. The CDR3 DNA reads as TGCGCCAGCAGCTCCCTAGACTCTCACAATGAGCAGTTCTTC. This codes for CASSSLDSHNEQFF.

In this sample, this clonotype turned up a few times. The chain employs TRBV6-2 or TRBV6-3 and TRBJ2-6; D possibly uses TRBD1 or TRBD2 (5 bases each). Looked up from germline, CDR1 is MNHEY and CDR2 is SVGEGT. This CDR3 is built from 20 residues. V was clipped by 2 bases and J by 4 bases, with 24 bases between them. This chain's CDR3 is CASSYPRGRVAFVGANVLTF. The CDR3 nucleotides read TGTGCCAGCAGTTACCCGAGGGGCAGGGTGGCCTTCGTCGGGGCCAACGTCCTGACTTTC.

V usage is TRBV15 and J usage is TRBJ1-2; D not resolved. CDR1 is LNHNV, CDR2 YYDKDF, per germline (reference sequence). The CDR3 has 14 amino acids. Deletions cut 0 bases from V and 5 bases from J, with 10 bases between. Here the CDR3 DNA reads TGTGCCACCAGCAGAGATGAGAGATCATATGGCTACACCTTC. It specifies CATSRDERSYGYTF.

This clonotype has more than one count but fewer than ten. This chain uses TRBV4-3 with TRBJ2-7; D is ambiguous. CDR3 length equals 12 residues. The germline gives CDR1 LGHNA, CDR2 YSLEER. V lost 0 bases and J lost 2, with 2 bases in between. CDR3 bases: TGCGCCAGCAGCCAAGACCCCTACGAGCAGTACTTC. Translation gives CASSQDPYEQYF.